Presented here are 30 T cell receptor beta chains from one specimen sequenced in a study of cytomegalovirus exposure and HLA in healthy donors. The PCR contained 60 Vbeta and 13 Jbeta primers. Measured with immunoSEQ multiplex PCR; TCRdb has only the in-frame clones, and not every one. Counted here are some 170,000 clones, about 71% occurring once; the ten biggest clones make up over 2.5%. The sample was PBMCs. These receptors were taken from a woman under 40 in good health and CMV-seronegative.

A remark on this clone: The DNA is left out, because the CDR3 cannot be placed on it with certainty; the CDR3 is given as TCRdb lists it. The chain couples TRBV23-1 to TRBJ1-5. TRBV23-1 is labeled an ORF, and its function is uncertain. The CDR3 totals 17 residues, both ends included. CDR3 loop: CASTLRRAGIRNQPQHF.

This chain links TRBV10-1 with TRBJ1-5; tentatively, D is TRBD1 (6 bases). V lost 3 bases to trimming and J lost 2 bases, with 8 bases between them. The CDR3 length is 14 residues. Germline V gene data show CDR1 as WNHNN and CDR2 as SYGVQD (reference sequence). DNA of the CDR3: TGCGCCAGCAGTGACGCAGGGGGCAATCAGCCCCAGCATTTT. Residues: CASSDAGGNQPQHF.

The chain is built from TRBV5-4 and TRBJ2-7, with 7 positions matching TRBD1. Germline CDR1 reads SGHNT; CDR2 reads YYREEE (reference sequence). After removal of 0 bases from V and 0 bases from J, the junction contained 3 bases not matched to a gene. The CDR3 extends over 15 amino acids. CDR3 coding DNA: TGTGCCAGCAGCTTGGCAGGGGGATACTCCTACGAGCAGTACTTC. Its protein product is CASSLAGGYSYEQYF.

The genes are TRBV19 and TRBJ2-6, with TRBD1 matching 10 bases. Germline CDR1 and CDR2: LNHDA and SQIVND (reference sequence). J gave up 0 bases and V 8 bases, and 10 bases lay outside the gene matches. The CDR3 extends over 18 amino acids. In DNA, the CDR3 is TGTGCCAGTCGACCTAGCCGGACAGGGGGCTCTGGGGCCAACGTCCTGACTTTC. It specifies CASRPSRTGGSGANVLTF.

This sequence joins TRBV7-9 and TRBJ2-6; maybe TRBD1 (6 bases). The CDR3 covers 18 residues. From germline, CDR1 is SEHNR and CDR2 FQNEAQ (reference sequence). V lost 6 bases and J lost 0, with 18 bases in between. CDR3 nucleotide sequence: TGTGCCAGCAGTTTGCAGGGGATTCCCCTCTCTGGGGCCAACGTCCTGACTTTC. Translated: CASSLQGIPLSGANVLTF.

The chain couples TRBV21-1 to TRBJ1-2; TRBD1 is the table's D call and was not checked against the DNA. TRBV21-1 is given as a pseudogene. The CDR3 length is 14 residues. The CDR3 region is CASSKAQRQVGYTF. CDR3 in DNA: TGTGCCAGCAGCAAAGCCCAACGACAAGTTGGCTACACCTTC.

The rearrangement uses TRBV5-1 and TRBJ2-3; tentative D call: TRBD2 (5 bases). V shed 4 bases and J shed 4 bases, with 16 bases lying between them. The CDR3 has 15 amino acids. Germline V lookup: CDR1 SGHRS, CDR2 YFSETQ. CDR3 protein: CASSPPVASPDTQYF. CDR3 bases: TGCGCCAGCAGCCCCCCCGTTGCTAGCCCAGATACGCAGTATTTT.

V is TRBV7-9 and J is TRBJ2-2; D perhaps matches TRBD1 (5 bases). The ends were cut back, 5 bases at V and 3 bases at J, with 10 bases in the middle. CDR1 is SEHNR, CDR2 FQNEAQ, per germline (reference sequence). This CDR3 has 14 residues. CDR3: CASSPRQYTGELFF. CDR3 nucleotides: TGTGCCAGCAGCCCCAGACAGTACACCGGGGAGCTGTTTTTT.

The chain recombines TRBV5-6 with TRBJ1-5; D ambiguous. Germline CDR1 is SGHDT and CDR2 is YYEEEE. CDR3 size: 14 residues. V was clipped by 2 bases and J by 0 bases, with 6 bases between them. The CDR3 sequence is CASSFYSSNQPQHF. DNA for the CDR3: TGTGCCAGCAGCTTTTACAGTAGCAATCAGCCCCAGCATTTT.

The V call is TRBV28, the J call TRBJ1-2; weak D call: TRBD1 (6 bases). Germline CDR1 and CDR2: MDHEN and SYDVKM. V was cut by 5 bases and J by 2 bases, with 12 bases left in between. The CDR3 has 14 amino acids. CDR3 residues: CASSEGTINYGYTF. Here the CDR3 DNA reads TGTGCCAGCAGTGAGGGGACAATAAACTATGGCTACACCTTC.

In this sample, this clone turned up a few times. The rearrangement uses TRBV2 and TRBJ2-1; D is perhaps TRBD1 (6 bases). The CDR3 length is 11 residues. The germline V gene encodes CDR1 SNHLY and CDR2 FYNNEI. Trimming pared 8 bases from V and 7 bases from J, leaving 9 bases between. CDR3 nucleotides: TGTGCCAGCTACAGGGAAAATGAGCAGTTCTTC. The encoded protein is CASYRENEQFF.

This clone was counted once. J is TRBJ2-1 and V is TRBV9; TRBD2 agrees at 13 bases. CDR3 length: 17 amino acids. The trim removed 4 bases at V and 10 bases at J, leaving 14 bases unmatched. The germline CDR1 and CDR2 sequences are SGDLS and YYNGEE. The CDR3 is CASSQRSSLAGGREQFF. In DNA form, the CDR3 reads TGTGCCAGCAGCCAACGTAGCTCACTAGCGGGAGGGCGCGAGCAGTTCTTC.

The chain uses TRBV7-3 and TRBJ2-1, with TRBD2 matching over 8 bases. The germline gives CDR1 SGHTA, CDR2 FQGTGA. This CDR3 is built from 15 residues. V was pared by 5 bases and J by 3 bases, with 6 bases of the junction left unmatched. In DNA, the CDR3 is TGTGCCAGCAGCCCGGGGGGGAGCGGCTACAATGAGCAGTTCTTC. Amino acid sequence: CASSPGGSGYNEQFF.

This clone was found once. The chain carries TRBV18 and TRBJ1-3, with a possible D match to TRBD1 (5 bases). V was clipped by 3 bases and J by 0 bases, with 12 bases between them. The V gene's germline CDR1 is KGHSH and CDR2 LQKENI. This CDR3 has 16 residues. In DNA, the CDR3 is TGTGCCAGCTCACCCCAACAGGACACCTCTGGAAACACCATATATTTT. This sequence encodes CASSPQQDTSGNTIYF.

The V and J genes are TRBV5-4 and TRBJ2-3; tentative D call: TRBD2 (6 bases). CDR1 is SGHNT and CDR2 is YYREEE in the germline V gene (reference sequence). Trimming left V 2 bases short and J 1 base short, with 8 bases between. This CDR3 spans 14 amino acids. CDR3 loop: CASSFSGRTDTQYF. CDR3 nucleotides: TGTGCCAGCAGCTTTAGCGGACGCACAGATACGCAGTATTTT.

The chain couples TRBV29-1 to TRBJ1-6; D gene unclear. Trimming cost V 6 bases and J 9 bases, with 15 bases left between them. This CDR3 comprises 13 residues. Germline CDR1 is SQVTM and CDR2 is ANQGSEA. The CDR3 loop is CSVQGGFRSPLHF. In nucleotides, the CDR3 is TGCAGCGTGCAAGGAGGGTTTCGTTCACCCCTCCACTTT.

This clone was recorded once. This chain joins TRBV5-1 and TRBJ2-3, with 9 bases fitting TRBD2. There are 16 residues in the CDR3. Germline-derived CDR1 and CDR2 are SGHRS and YFSETQ. Trimming at V came to 4 bases and at J to 2 bases, leaving 8 bases not matched to a gene. As DNA, the CDR3 is TGCGCCAGCAGCCGGGTAGCGGGGGATTCCACAGATACGCAGTATTTT. The encoded protein is CASSRVAGDSTDTQYF.

V is TRBV28 and J is TRBJ2-2; the D gene is possibly TRBD2 (6 bases). Trimming removed 2 bases at V and 7 bases at J, with 11 bases between. Per germline, CDR1 MDHEN and CDR2 SYDVKM. The CDR3 covers 14 residues. CDR3 nucleotides: TGTGCCAGCAGTTTACTGGGGACTGGCGGGGAGCTGTTTTTT. Translated, it gives CASSLLGTGGELFF.

V and J are TRBV30 and TRBJ2-7; D ambiguous. Trimming removed 5 bases at V and 3 bases at J, with 11 bases between. The CDR3 runs 12 residues. The V gene's germline CDR1 is GTSNPN and CDR2 SVGIG (reference sequence). The CDR3 protein is CAWAYNLYEQYF. CDR3 DNA: TGTGCCTGGGCATACAACCTCTACGAGCAGTACTTC.

The V call is TRBV29-1, the J call TRBJ2-5; TRBD2 is a possible D gene (7 bases). CDR3 length equals 13 residues. V lost 5 bases, J lost 9 bases, and 19 bases lay in between. The germline CDR1 and CDR2 sequences are SQVTM and ANQGSEA. CDR3 bases: TGCAGCGTTTGGGACATTGGGAGGGAGTCCCAGTACTTC. Translation: CSVWDIGRESQYF.

This clone was recorded only once. This chain connects TRBV28 to TRBJ2-7; D gene unclear. The CDR3 sequence is 13 residues long. The V end was cut by 10 bases, the J end by 8 bases, with 21 bases between. In germline, CDR1 is MDHEN, CDR2 SYDVKM. CDR3 sequence reads: CATILTELRKQYF. The CDR3 DNA follows: TGTGCCACCATTTTGACTGAACTACGAAAGCAGTACTTC.

The chain employs TRBV28 and TRBJ2-7, with a possible D match to TRBD2 (5 bases). In germline, CDR1 is MDHEN, CDR2 SYDVKM. The ends were cut back, 8 bases at V and 3 bases at J, with 8 bases in the middle. This CDR3 spans 11 amino acids. Here the CDR3 reads CASGSGYEQYF. The CDR3 region has the DNA TGTGCCAGCGGAAGCGGCTACGAGCAGTACTTC.

The chain has TRBV19 and TRBJ1-5, with D maybe TRBD1 (5 bases). This CDR3 is 15 amino acids long. Germline loops: CDR1 LNHDA, CDR2 SQIVND (reference sequence). V lost 5 bases, J lost 1 base, and 12 bases lay in between. The CDR3 protein is CASSPREGSNQPQHF. The CDR3 DNA follows: TGTGCCAGTAGTCCCAGGGAGGGAAGCAATCAGCCCCAGCATTTT.

This clone was seen more than once but under ten times. V usage is TRBV7-2 and J usage is TRBJ1-3; 7 bases are shared with TRBD1. V lost 5 bases, J lost 3 bases, and 7 bases stayed unmatched. Germline CDR1 reads SGHTA; CDR2 reads FQGNSA. The CDR3 runs to 15 residues. The CDR3 loop is CASSRAGGFGNTIYF. The CDR3 DNA reads as TGTGCCAGCAGCCGAGCAGGGGGATTTGGAAACACCATATATTTT.

The V and J genes are TRBV10-3 and TRBJ1-5; no reliable D call. Per the germline V gene, CDR1 is ENHRY and CDR2 is SYGVKD. The CDR3 extends over 13 amino acids. V was trimmed by 3 bases and J by 6 bases, leaving 9 bases between them. The CDR3 coding sequence is TGTGCCATCAGTGAAGAGGTGGGTCAGCCCCAGCATTTT. This encodes CAISEEVGQPQHF.

The count of this clone is one. The chain employs TRBV4-3 and TRBJ2-6; 9 positions agree with TRBD1. With V trimmed by 0 bases and J by 2 bases, 8 bases remained unmatched. This CDR3 is 19 amino acids long. Per germline, CDR1 LGHNA and CDR2 YSLEER. CDR3 coding DNA: TGCGCCAGCAGCCAAGAACTCGGGACAGGGTTAGCTGGGGCCAACGTCCTGACTTTC. As protein: CASSQELGTGLAGANVLTF.

This clone was counted a few times. The V gene is TRBV7-3, the J gene TRBJ2-2, with TRBD1 as a possible D gene (6 bases). CDR3 length equals 13 residues. In germline, CDR1 is SGHTA, CDR2 FQGTGA. The ends were cut back, 5 bases at V and 5 bases at J, with 9 bases in the middle. CDR3 in amino acids: CASSAGVTGELFF. Written as DNA, the CDR3 is TGTGCCAGCAGCGCAGGGGTGACCGGGGAGCTGTTTTTT.

J is TRBJ2-7 and V is TRBV10-3, with 7 nucleotides matching TRBD1. The CDR3 consists of 15 residues. The trim removed 4 bases at V and 4 bases at J, leaving 10 bases unmatched. Germline CDR1 ENHRY, CDR2 SYGVKD. As DNA, the CDR3 is TGTGCCATCAGTGGAGGACAGGAAGACCTGTACGAGCAGTACTTC. Protein product: CAISGGQEDLYEQYF.

The chain links TRBV5-4 to TRBJ1-1; 7 bases match TRBD1. V lost 0 bases, J lost 8 bases, and 16 bases stayed unmatched. There are 17 residues in the CDR3. Germline V gene lookup returns CDR1 SGHNT and CDR2 YYREEE (reference sequence). The CDR3 DNA follows: TGTGCCAGCAGCTTGGTTACTCACAGGGGCGGTTTAACCGAAGCTTTCTTT. Its translation is CASSLVTHRGGLTEAFF.

The rearrangement links TRBV5-1 to TRBJ1-4; TRBD1 is a possible D gene (5 bases). The length of the CDR3 is 15 residues. Trimming removed 0 bases from V and 4 bases from J, with 10 bases in between. Germline V lookup: CDR1 SGHRS, CDR2 YFSETQ. The CDR3 DNA reads TGCGCCAGCAGCTTGGTAGGAGGGGATAATGAAAAACTGTTTTTT. Protein: CASSLVGGDNEKLFF.